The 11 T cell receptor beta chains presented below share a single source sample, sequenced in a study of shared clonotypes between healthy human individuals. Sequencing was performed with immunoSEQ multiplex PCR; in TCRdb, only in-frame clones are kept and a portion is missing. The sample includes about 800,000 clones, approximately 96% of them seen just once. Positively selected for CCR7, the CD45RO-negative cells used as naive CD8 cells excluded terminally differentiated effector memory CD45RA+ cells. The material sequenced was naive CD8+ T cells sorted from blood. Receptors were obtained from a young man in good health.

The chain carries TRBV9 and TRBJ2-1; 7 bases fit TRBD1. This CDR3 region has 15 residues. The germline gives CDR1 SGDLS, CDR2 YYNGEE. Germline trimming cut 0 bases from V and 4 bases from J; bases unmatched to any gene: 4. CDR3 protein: CASSVGGTEYNEQFF. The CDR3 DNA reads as TGTGCCAGCAGCGTAGGGGGGACAGAATACAATGAGCAGTTCTTC.

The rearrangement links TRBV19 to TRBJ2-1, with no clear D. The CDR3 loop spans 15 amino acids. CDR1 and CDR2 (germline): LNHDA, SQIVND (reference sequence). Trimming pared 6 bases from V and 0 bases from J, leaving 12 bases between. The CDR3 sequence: CASRLTQSSYNEQFF. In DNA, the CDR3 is TGTGCCAGTAGGTTAACTCAGAGCTCCTACAATGAGCAGTTCTTC.

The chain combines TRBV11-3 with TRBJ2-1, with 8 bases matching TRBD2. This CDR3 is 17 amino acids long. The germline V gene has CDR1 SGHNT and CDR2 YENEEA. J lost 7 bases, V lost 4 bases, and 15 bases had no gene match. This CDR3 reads CASSSINRGLGDNEQFF. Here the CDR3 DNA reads TGTGCCAGCAGCTCAATCAATCGGGGACTAGGAGATAATGAGCAGTTCTTC.

CDR3 amino acids: CASSVVGSGRSSYNEQFF. The CDR3 DNA is TGTGCCAGCAGCGTAGTAGGATCGGGGAGAAGCTCCTACAATGAGCAGTTCTTC. The rearrangement joins TRBV9 to TRBJ2-1; perhaps TRBD2 as D (5 bases). Trimming took 0 bases from V and 0 from J, leaving 16 bases between them. The CDR3 runs to 18 residues. Germline CDR1 and CDR2: SGDLS and YYNGEE. Variable domain in full (rest from reference TRBV9 and TRBJ2-1): DSGVTQTPKHLITATGQRVTLRCSPRSGDLSVYWYQQSLDQGLQFLIQYYNGEERAKGNILERFSAQQFPDLHSELNLSSLELGDSALYFCASSVVGSGRSSYNEQFFGPGTRLTVL.

In DNA form, the CDR3 reads TGTGCCAGTAGTTCCGCACTGGCCTACGAGCAGTACTTC. Residues: CASSSALAYEQYF. The chain couples TRBV19 to TRBJ2-7, with no clear D. Germline loops: CDR1 LNHDA, CDR2 SQIVND (reference sequence). V was clipped by 5 bases and J by 2 bases, with 10 bases between them. The CDR3 length is 13 residues.

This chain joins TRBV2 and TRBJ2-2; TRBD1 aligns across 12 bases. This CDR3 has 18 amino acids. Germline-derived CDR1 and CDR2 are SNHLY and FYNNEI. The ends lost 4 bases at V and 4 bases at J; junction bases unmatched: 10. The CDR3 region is CASSVPGQGAASTGELFF. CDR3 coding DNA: TGTGCCAGCAGTGTCCCGGGACAGGGGGCAGCAAGCACCGGGGAGCTGTTTTTT.

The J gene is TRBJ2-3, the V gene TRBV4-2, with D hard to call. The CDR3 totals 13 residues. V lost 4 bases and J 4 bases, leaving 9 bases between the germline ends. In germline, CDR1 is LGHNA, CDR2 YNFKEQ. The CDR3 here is CASSPRTADTQYF. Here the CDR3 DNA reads TGTGCCAGCAGCCCTCGGACGGCAGATACGCAGTATTTT.

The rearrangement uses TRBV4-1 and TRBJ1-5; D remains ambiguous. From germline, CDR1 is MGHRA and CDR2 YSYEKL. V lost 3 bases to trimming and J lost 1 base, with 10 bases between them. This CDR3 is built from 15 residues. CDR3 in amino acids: CASSQLAGSNQPQHF. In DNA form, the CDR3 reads TGCGCCAGCAGCCAGCTCGCGGGAAGCAATCAGCCCCAGCATTTT.

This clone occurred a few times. The chain's CDR3 is CATSRDDWTNNEQFF. The CDR3 DNA is TGTGCCACCAGCAGAGACGATTGGACAAACAATGAGCAGTTCTTC. This rearrangement joins TRBV15 to TRBJ2-1, with D tentatively TRBD1 (5 bases). CDR3 length: 15 residues. V lost 0 bases to trimming and J lost 5 bases, with 11 bases between them. CDR1 LNHNV and CDR2 YYDKDF come from the germline V gene (reference sequence). Drawing the rest from reference TRBV15 and TRBJ2-1, the complete variable domain is DAMVIQNPRYQVTQFGKPVTLSCSQTLNHNVMYWYQQKSSQAPKLLFHYYDKDFNNEADTPDNFQSRRPNTSFCFLDIRSPGLGDTAMYLCATSRDDWTNNEQFFGPGTRLTVL.

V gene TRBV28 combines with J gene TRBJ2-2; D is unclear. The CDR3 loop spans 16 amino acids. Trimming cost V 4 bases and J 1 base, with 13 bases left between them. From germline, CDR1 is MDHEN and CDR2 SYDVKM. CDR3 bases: TGTGCCAGCAGTTCCCCCTTTGGTTTGAACACCGGGGAGCTGTTTTTT. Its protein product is CASSSPFGLNTGELFF.

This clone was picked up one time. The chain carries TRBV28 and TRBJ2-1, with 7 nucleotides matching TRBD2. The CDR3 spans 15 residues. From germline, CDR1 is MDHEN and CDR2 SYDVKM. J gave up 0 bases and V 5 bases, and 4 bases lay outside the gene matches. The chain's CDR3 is CASSLERGSYNEQFF. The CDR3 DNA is TGTGCCAGCAGTCTCGAGCGGGGCTCCTACAATGAGCAGTTCTTC.